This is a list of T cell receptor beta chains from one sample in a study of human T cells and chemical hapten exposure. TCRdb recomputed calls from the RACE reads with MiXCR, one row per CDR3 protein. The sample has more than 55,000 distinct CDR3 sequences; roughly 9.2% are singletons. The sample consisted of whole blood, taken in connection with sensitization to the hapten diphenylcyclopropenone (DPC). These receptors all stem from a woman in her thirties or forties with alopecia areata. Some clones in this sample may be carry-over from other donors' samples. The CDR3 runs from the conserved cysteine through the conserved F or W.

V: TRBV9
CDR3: CASSGQGGSSGDTIYF

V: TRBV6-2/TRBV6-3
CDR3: CASSYSLTEAFF

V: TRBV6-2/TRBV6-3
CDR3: CASRLGGTDTQYF

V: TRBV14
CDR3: CASSQYAGTGRLATYEQYF

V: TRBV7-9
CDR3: CASSLGDGEQYF

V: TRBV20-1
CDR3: CSASGASGGPAYEQYF

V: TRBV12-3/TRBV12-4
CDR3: CASSTLAGESSYEQYF

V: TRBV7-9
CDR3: CASSLGRHPGTEAFF

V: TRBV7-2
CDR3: CASSLRRDQPQHF

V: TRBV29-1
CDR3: CSVDPSRQGAPQRGYGYTF

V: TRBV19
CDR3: CATIRDTEAFF

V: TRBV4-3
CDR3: CASSQGRGSTYNEQFF